This TCR beta chain emerged from a study of blood T cells in healthy people across ages. General study findings and limits: In older individuals, TCR beta diversity per million T cells was lower, falling roughly linearly with age. Samples with more naive T cells showed higher observed beta diversity. Unsorted PBMC input precluded a conclusive naive versus antigen-experienced comparison.

V was cut by 1 base and J by 1 base, with 10 bases left in between. Germline V CDR1 and CDR2: SEHNR, FQNEAQ (reference sequence). The CDR3 has 15 amino acids. Using a J-beta primer mix together with a sample-barcoded 5' primer, a second PCR was run for roughly 7 to 12 cycles. Each cDNA molecule carried a tag from a template-switch adaptor that contained 12 random nucleotides. TCRdb reprocessed the 5' RACE reads via MiXCR and lists one record per CDR3 protein. The data contain about a million distinct CDR3 sequences, 35% to 40% of them singletons. With respect to this clonotype: Its antigen is undetermined.

The receptor's source is a man aged 18 to 30 in good health. This chain connects TRBV7-9 to TRBJ1-1; D call uncertain. Sample: blood. In DNA, the CDR3 is TGTGCCAGCAGCTTAGAGGTACCAGGGAACACTGAAGCTTTCTTT. Protein: CASSLEVPGNTEAFF.